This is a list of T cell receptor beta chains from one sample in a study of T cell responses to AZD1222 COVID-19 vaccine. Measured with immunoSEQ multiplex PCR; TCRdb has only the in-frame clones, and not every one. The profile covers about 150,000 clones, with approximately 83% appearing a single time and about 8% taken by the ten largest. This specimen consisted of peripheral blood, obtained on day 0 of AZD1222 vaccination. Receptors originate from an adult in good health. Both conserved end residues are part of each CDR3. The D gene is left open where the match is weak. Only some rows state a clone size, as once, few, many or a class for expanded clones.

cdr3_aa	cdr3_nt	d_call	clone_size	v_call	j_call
CASSHIQPGVDTQYF	TGTGCCAGCAGCCACATTCAGCCAGGGGTCGATACGCAGTATTTT	.	.	TRBV7-9	TRBJ2-3
CASSFLSEAFF	TGTGCCAGCAGCTTCCTCTCTGAAGCTTTCTTT	.	.	TRBV11-2	TRBJ1-1
CASSVTIQGSGELFF	TGTGCCAGCAGTGTCACAATACAGGGATCCGGGGAGCTGTTTTTT	.	.	TRBV6-4	TRBJ2-2
CASCLAGTETQYF	TGTGCCAGCTGTTTAGCGGGAACCGAGACCCAGTACTTC	TRBD2	.	TRBV9	TRBJ2-5
CSTIWGRGNSYNEQFF	TGCAGCACGATTTGGGGGAGGGGAAACTCCTACAATGAGCAGTTCTTC	TRBD2	once	TRBV29-1	TRBJ2-1
CASSRGGNQPQHF	TGTGCCAGCAGCCGGGGGGGCAATCAGCCCCAGCATTTT	.	.	TRBV28	TRBJ1-5
CASSSGQGGYEQYF	TGTGCCAGCAGCTCGGGACAGGGGGGGTACGAGCAGTACTTC	TRBD1	.	TRBV7-2	TRBJ2-7
CASSFYGPTEAFF	TGTGCCAGCAGTTTCTATGGACCCACTGAAGCTTTCTTT	.	.	TRBV12-3/TRBV12-4	TRBJ1-1
CASRALSSYNEQFF	TGTGCCAGCCGAGCGCTAAGCTCCTACAATGAGCAGTTCTTC	.	.	TRBV2	TRBJ2-1
CASSQSNTQYF	TGTGCCAGCAGCCAATCGAATACGCAGTATTTT	.	.	TRBV14	TRBJ2-3
CASGLDLFGSKQETQYF	TGTGCTAGTGGTTTGGATCTTTTCGGGAGCAAACAAGAGACCCAGTACTTC	.	.	TRBV12-5	TRBJ2-5
CASSEGRVEYYGYTF	TGCGCCAGCAGTGAGGGGAGGGTCGAGTACTATGGCTACACCTTC	.	.	TRBV10-2	TRBJ1-2
CASSPRDSEAFF	TGTGCCAGCAGCCCCCGGGACAGCGAAGCTTTCTTT	TRBD1	.	TRBV11-2	TRBJ1-1
CASSLATGDYEQYF	TGTGCCAGCAGCCTCGCGACAGGGGACTACGAGCAGTACTTC	TRBD1	.	TRBV4-2	TRBJ2-7
CASSPGLNEKLFF	TGCGCCAGCAGTCCCGGTCTTAATGAAAAACTGTTTTTT	.	.	TRBV5-1	TRBJ1-4
CASRQSSNQPQHF	TGTGCCAGCAGACAGTCTAGCAATCAGCCCCAGCATTTT	.	.	TRBV2	TRBJ1-5
CASTRRGVATDTQYF	TGTGCCAGCACGCGGCGGGGGGTCGCGACAGATACGCAGTATTTT	TRBD2	.	TRBV6-5	TRBJ2-3
CASSVATGELFF	TGTGCCAGCAGCGTAGCCACCGGGGAGCTGTTTTTT	.	.	TRBV9	TRBJ2-2
CASSQAQTNPGYEQYF	TGTGCCAGCAGCCAAGCCCAGACAAACCCAGGCTACGAGCAGTACTTC	.	.	TRBV4-2	TRBJ2-7
CASSDGVLVNYGYTF	TGTGCCAGCAGTGATGGGGTCCTAGTCAACTATGGCTACACCTTC	.	few	TRBV6-1	TRBJ1-2
CASSPGGTQYF	TGTGCCAGCAGCCCTGGGGGTACGCAGTATTTT	.	.	TRBV13	TRBJ2-3
CASSLDRTSLYEQYF	TGTGCCAGCAGCTTAGATAGAACCAGCCTCTACGAGCAGTACTTC	.	.	TRBV11-2	TRBJ2-7
CASGAGVPAYNEQFF	TGTGCCAGCGGGGCGGGGGTGCCAGCCTACAATGAGCAGTTCTTC	TRBD2	.	TRBV6-5	TRBJ2-1
CASSYFLGAGADGYTF	TGTGCCAGCAGTTATTTCCTAGGTGCGGGGGCCGATGGCTACACCTTC	.	.	TRBV6-5	TRBJ1-2
CASRTVSLGDSPLHF	TGTGCCAGCAGGACGGTGTCCTTAGGGGACTCACCCCTCCACTTT	.	.	TRBV6-5	TRBJ1-6
CASSFPGTRSYGYTF	TGTGCCAGCAGCTTCCCCGGGACAAGGAGCTATGGCTACACCTTC	.	.	TRBV11-2	TRBJ1-2
CAWSDRGRTTGYTF	TGTGCCTGGAGTGACAGGGGGCGTACGACGGGCTACACCTTC	TRBD1	.	TRBV30	TRBJ1-2
CASSPFGANQPQHF	TGTGCCAGTAGTCCGTTTGGGGCAAATCAGCCCCAGCATTTT	.	.	TRBV19	TRBJ1-5
CASSDSRGYTF	TGTGCCAGCAGTGACTCACGAGGCTACACCTTC	.	.	TRBV6-4	TRBJ1-2
CASSSMRRGYTF	TGTGCCAGCTCCTCAATGAGACGGGGCTACACCTTC	.	once	TRBV28	TRBJ1-2
CASSLTGPGNEQFF	TGTGCCAGCAGCTTAACAGGGCCGGGGAATGAGCAGTTCTTC	.	.	TRBV7-7	TRBJ2-1
CASSLAGGDQPQHF	TGTGCCAGCAGCTTGGCAGGGGGCGATCAGCCCCAGCATTTT	TRBD1	.	TRBV5-5	TRBJ1-5
CATRTGANVLTF	TGTGCCACCAGGACAGGGGCCAACGTCCTGACTTTC	.	.	TRBV15	TRBJ2-6
CASSQGLAGDTDTQYF	TGTGCCAGCAGCCAGGGACTAGCGGGAGACACAGATACGCAGTATTTT	TRBD2	.	TRBV7-8	TRBJ2-3
CASRRTSGIYEQYF	TGTGCCAGCAGGAGGACTAGCGGGATCTACGAGCAGTACTTC	TRBD2	.	TRBV27	TRBJ2-7
CASSRTHDNEQFF	TGTGCCAGCAGCCGCACCCATGACAATGAGCAGTTCTTC	.	.	TRBV7-6	TRBJ2-1
CAISRGTGGDEKLFF	TGTGCCATCAGCCGCGGGACAGGGGGTGATGAAAAACTGTTTTTT	TRBD1	.	TRBV10-3	TRBJ1-4
CASSIGNTEAFF	TGTGCCAGTAGTATAGGTAACACTGAAGCTTTCTTT	.	.	TRBV19	TRBJ1-1
CASSERQETQYF	TGTGCCAGCAGCGAAAGACAAGAGACCCAGTACTTC	.	.	TRBV5-6	TRBJ2-5
CASSLLGRETNYGYTF	TGTGCCAGCAGTTTGTTGGGCAGGGAAACTAACTATGGCTACACCTTC	.	few	TRBV6-5	TRBJ1-2
CSVVEGYTF	TGCAGCGTTGTGGAGGGCTACACCTTC	.	.	TRBV29-1	TRBJ1-2
CASRLAHGQGYEQYF	TGTGCAAGTCGCTTAGCGCACGGACAGGGCTACGAGCAGTACTTC	.	.	TRBV12-2	TRBJ2-7
CASTGLPTVGAFF	TGTGCCAGCACCGGCCTCCCTACAGTGGGGGCTTTCTTT	.	.	TRBV12-3/TRBV12-4	TRBJ1-1
CASSFGGPSSYEQYF	TGTGCCAGCAGCTTCGGGGGGCCTAGCTCCTACGAGCAGTACTTC	.	.	TRBV5-5	TRBJ2-7
CASSLGRTNQPQHF	TGTGCCAGCTCACTAGGACGGACTAATCAGCCCCAGCATTTT	.	.	TRBV18	TRBJ1-5
CASSPRDRAQGGYTF	TGTGCCAGCAGTCCCCGGGACCGGGCTCAGGGTGGCTACACCTTC	.	.	TRBV27	TRBJ1-2
CASSQEGGARAFF	TGTGCCAGCAGCCAAGAAGGGGGGGCGAGGGCTTTCTTT	.	.	TRBV14	TRBJ1-1
CASRSDERNTEAFF	TGTGCCAGTAGAAGTGATGAGAGGAACACTGAAGCTTTCTTT	.	.	TRBV19	TRBJ1-1
CASSLLSGGGGEKLFF	TGTGCCAGCAGCCTCCTGAGTGGAGGGGGAGGAGAAAAACTGTTTTTT	.	few	TRBV3-1/TRBV3-2	TRBJ1-4
CSVAPGDNEQFF	TGCAGCGTCGCCCCCGGGGACAATGAGCAGTTCTTC	.	.	TRBV29-1	TRBJ2-1
CASSSPHRITGELFF	TGTGCCAGCAGTTCCCCTCACAGAATTACCGGGGAGCTGTTTTTT	.	once	TRBV28	TRBJ2-2
CAISETSGTSGSSDTQYF	TGTGCCATCAGTGAGACATCCGGGACTAGCGGGAGTTCTGATACGCAGTATTTT	TRBD2	.	TRBV10-3	TRBJ2-3